Given below is one TCR beta chain in context. It has no known antigen specificity. Base qualities were left out, and no much larger clone turns up one base away. The collaborating institutions used their own protocols to collect whole blood in K2EDTA tubes. Collaborator samples were shipped for TCRbeta analysis as frozen whole blood, isolated PBMCs, or DNA extracted from either sample type. The immunoSEQ Assay, a bias-controlled multiplex PCR, was used to amplify TCRbeta CDR3 regions from genomic DNA. Per the authors' processing: The number of nucleated cells in each sample was estimated from the amplification of reference gene primers within the assay. Sequence reads were collapsed and filtered to measure the absolute abundance of every unique TCRbeta CDR3 rearrangement. For each sample, productive Simpson clonality was calculated as the square root of Simpson's diversity index across productive rearrangements. TCRdb mirrors the immuneACCESS table, restricted to in-frame sequences. Some clones are absent from its copies; in checked studies, under half trace to an unresolved V gene, and the reason for the others is unknown. The V and J calls and clone size were taken over from that table, and D and trimming were inferred from the DNA. Recorded for this sample are 80,000 to 100,000 clones; about 88% of them occurred a single time. The ten most abundant clones make up approximately 18% of the sample.

Trimming leaves V shorter by 1 base and J shorter by 3 bases, with the junction holding 1 base beyond the gene matches. In the germline V gene (reference sequence), CDR1 corresponds to LGHDT and CDR2 to YNNKEL. The CDR3, from cysteine to phenylalanine, totals 16 residues. The sequence is cut down to CDR3 DNA, 48 bases in frame from base 1. The entry originates in a study of blood T cell repertoires in COVID-19 (dated by TCRdb to 2020 to 2021). Regarding the complete study: Collaborator samples came from the United States, Italy and Spain and covered acute and convalescent phases of COVID-19. The material from the prospective study consisted of cDNA or gDNA derived from T cells, B-cell-depleted T cells, or PBMCs. The dataset comprised deeply sampled blood TCRbeta repertoires from subjects exposed to, actively infected with, or recovered from COVID-19. The repertoires were released in a freely available public database intended as a resource for research on the immune response to SARS-CoV-2. The samples were drawn from the first 160 participants of the ongoing ImmuneRACE study and from 950 to 1,500 subjects provided by 6 global collaborators. Sample metadata almost always included a de-identified subject ID, COVID-19 status, age in years and sex. Where HLA class I and class II types were available, the types were taken from metadata supplied by the sample provider, not from assay-based typing. Overall study outcomes, separate from this receptor: Clinical and demographic metadata were provided uncurated, with the amount varying by source and participant.

The chain couples TRBV3-1 (or the pseudogene TRBV3-2) to TRBJ2-6; 9 nucleotides in the junction match TRBD2. Sequencing was performed on peripheral blood. This receptor was obtained from a woman older than 75 with acute or convalescent COVID-19. Here is the DNA: TGTGCCAGCAGCCAAGTACTAGCGGGTGGGGCCAACGTCCTGACTTTC. This sequence encodes CASSQVLAGGANVLTF.